These 14 T cell receptor beta chains share one sample of origin, sequenced in a study of radiation and T cells in renal cell carcinoma. Using immunoSEQ multiplex PCR, the repertoire was profiled, and TCRdb retains in-frame clones only, with some absent. This sample has 25,000 to 40,000 clones, with about 85% found just once. As to time point: blood 4 weeks post-SBRT, at nephrectomy. Treatment given: 15 Gy SBRT to primary tumor, nephrectomy 4 weeks later. The sequencing here drew on blood, taken from a patient whose treatment included radiotherapy and nephrectomy. Receptors were obtained from a man aged 55 to 69 with renal cell carcinoma.

CDR3 amino acids: CASSLFPGEQLFF. The CDR3, as DNA: TGTGCCAGCAGCTTGTTCCCCGGCGAGCAACTGTTTTTT. This sequence joins TRBV5-4 and TRBJ1-4; D gene uncertain. With 1 base removed from V and 12 bases from J, the gap between germline ends came to 13 bases. This CDR3 has 13 amino acids. In germline, CDR1 is SGHNT, CDR2 YYREEE (reference sequence).

This chain links TRBV25-1 with TRBJ2-2; D is unresolved. The CDR3 sequence is 14 residues long. Trimming left V 3 bases short and J 0 bases short, with 5 bases between. Per the germline V gene, CDR1 is MGHDK and CDR2 is SYGVNS. CDR3 sequence (DNA): TGTGCCAGCAGTGACGGTCCGAACACCGGGGAGCTGTTTTTT. Residues: CASSDGPNTGELFF.

V usage is TRBV11-2 and J usage is TRBJ1-4; no firm D call. Between the trimmed V and J ends, which lost 2 bases and 8 bases, there was a span of 15 bases. The CDR3 extends over 15 amino acids. Germline lookup yields CDR1 SGHAT and CDR2 FQNNGV. The CDR3 coding sequence is TGTGCCAGCAGCTTAATAGTGCTCCGGGGAGAAAAACTGTTTTTT. It specifies CASSLIVLRGEKLFF.

The rearrangement uses TRBV9 and TRBJ1-2, with D uncertain. The CDR3 totals 13 residues. CDR1 is SGDLS and CDR2 is YYNGEE in the germline V gene. V was pared by 4 bases and J by 5 bases, with 12 bases between. Here the CDR3 DNA reads TGTGCCAGCAGCCCCGTTGGCCCTTATGGCTACACCTTC. It yields the protein CASSPVGPYGYTF.

The chain has TRBV27 and TRBJ2-3, with 7 bases that match TRBD1. The ends lost 3 bases at V and 2 bases at J; junction bases unmatched: 5. This CDR3 contains 15 residues. Germline V gene sequence: CDR1 MNHEY, CDR2 SMNVEV (reference sequence). The CDR3 sequence: CASSFEGQHTDTQYF. CDR3 nucleotides: TGTGCCAGCAGTTTTGAGGGACAGCACACAGATACGCAGTATTTT.

The chain is built from TRBV14 and TRBJ2-2, with unresolved D. CDR3 size: 13 residues. From germline, CDR1 is SGHDN and CDR2 FVKESK. Trimming took 4 bases from V and 10 from J, leaving 13 bases between them. The CDR3 is CASSRIGSAELFF. The CDR3 region has the DNA TGTGCCAGCAGCCGGATAGGGTCCGCGGAGCTGTTTTTT.

The gene calls are TRBV7-9 and TRBJ1-2, with 8 positions matching TRBD1. CDR1 is SEHNR, CDR2 FQNEAQ, per germline (reference sequence). Trimming at V came to 5 bases and at J to 1 base, leaving 9 bases not matched to a gene. This CDR3 spans 16 amino acids. In DNA, the CDR3 is TGTGCCAGCAGCCCCGCAGGACAGGGCCTTAACTATGGCTACACCTTC. It is translated as CASSPAGQGLNYGYTF.

The rearrangement joins TRBV5-8 to TRBJ1-2, with D maybe TRBD1 (5 bases). Trimming removed 4 bases at V and 7 bases at J, with 26 bases between. This CDR3 is built from 17 residues. CDR1 is SGHTS and CDR2 is YDEGEE in the germline V gene. For the CDR3, the DNA is TGTGCCAGCAGCCCGGTCCAGCCGGGGCAAAGGTGGAGTGGCTACACCTTC. It translates to CASSPVQPGQRWSGYTF.

The chain couples TRBV6-6 to TRBJ1-1; D is ambiguous. The germline CDR1 and CDR2 sequences are MNHNY and SVGAGI (reference sequence). The CDR3 contains 13 residues. The V end was cut by 7 bases, the J end by 0 bases, with 9 bases between. The CDR3 DNA reads TGTGCCAGCATCACCGGAGTGAACACTGAAGCTTTCTTT. Translation gives CASITGVNTEAFF.

Here the CDR3 DNA reads TGCGCCAGCAGCGGCCGGGACAGGGGGTTCAATGAGCAGTTCTTC. Protein: CASSGRDRGFNEQFF. This chain joins TRBV5-1 and TRBJ2-1; 11 nucleotides agree with TRBD1. This CDR3 is 15 amino acids long. The germline CDR1 and CDR2 sequences are SGHRS and YFSETQ. V shed 4 bases and J 6 bases; nucleotides not matched to a gene: 6.

This clone was seen just once. The chain links TRBV7-2 to TRBJ2-5, with D hard to call. The V and J ends lost 2 bases and 5 bases respectively, with 3 bases between them. The CDR3 is 11 residues long. Germline V gives CDR1 SGHTA, CDR2 FQGNSA. CDR3 region: CASSLKETQYF. As DNA, the CDR3 is TGTGCCAGCAGCTTAAAGGAGACCCAGTACTTC.

The rearrangement links TRBV4-3 to TRBJ2-7, with D perhaps matching TRBD2 (6 bases). The CDR3 length is 16 residues. Between the trimmed V and J ends, which lost 0 bases and 6 bases, there was a span of 18 bases. From germline, CDR1 is LGHNA and CDR2 YSLEER. The CDR3 coding sequence is TGCGCCAGCAGCCAAGAAAGCGCTAGCCACGGGGGCGAGCAGTACTTC. Amino acid sequence: CASSQESASHGGEQYF.

The chain has TRBV5-6 and TRBJ2-2, with D possibly being TRBD1 (6 bases). There are 16 residues in the CDR3. The germline V gene encodes CDR1 SGHDT and CDR2 YYEEEE. V was pared by 4 bases and J by 0 bases, with 13 bases between. The DNA of the CDR3 is TGTGCCAGCAGCCAGGGGAGTCTGGCGAACACCGGGGAGCTGTTTTTT. Encoded protein: CASSQGSLANTGELFF. Supplemented by reference TRBV5-6 and TRBJ2-2, the full variable domain reads DAGVTQSPTHLIKTRGQQVTLRCSPKSGHDTVSWYQQALGQGPQFIFQYYEEEERQRGNFPDRFSGHQFPNYSSELNVNALLLGDSALYLCASSQGSLANTGELFFGEGSRLTVL.

This clone was counted a single time. This chain joins TRBV6-5 and TRBJ2-7; 8 nucleotides line up with TRBD2. Losses at the gene ends were 5 bases for V and 0 bases for J; bases not matched to a gene: 6. Germline CDR1 and CDR2: MNHEY and SVGAGI. This CDR3 is built from 15 residues. The CDR3 sequence is CASSQRSGNSYEQYF. CDR3 DNA sequence: TGTGCCAGCAGTCAACGTAGCGGGAACTCCTACGAGCAGTACTTC.